This TCR beta chain was recovered during a study of blood T cell repertoires in COVID-19. Across the study: Spain, Italy and the United States supplied samples that represented acute and convalescent COVID-19. From T cells, B-cell-depleted T cells, or PBMCs came the material, which was cDNA or gDNA.

Per the study methods: Estimation of nucleated cell counts was performed using reference gene primer amplification. The data were produced by immunoSEQ multiplex PCR, yet TCRdb's version contains in-frame clones alone and is incomplete. For V, J and clone size, that table is used; D and trimming come from the DNA. The data contain 90,000 to 150,000 clones, 80% to 90% of them singletons. The CDR3 loop spans 13 amino acids. Germline-derived CDR1 and CDR2 are SGHTA and FQGNSA. The germline V and J ends were trimmed by 2 bases and 5 bases, with 9 bases remaining between them. Sequenced input: peripheral blood. The J gene is TRBJ2-5, the V gene TRBV7-2; D is ambiguous. The source is a human donor with acute or convalescent COVID-19. The donor label of this sample is uncertain. CDR3 in DNA: TGTGCCAGCAGCTTAACAGTGTGGGAGACCCAGTACTTC. This translates into CASSLTVWETQYF.